These 24 T cell receptor beta chains were sequenced from one sample in a study of blood T cell repertoires in COVID-19. TCRdb's copy holds only in-frame clones and misses some; the assay was immunoSEQ multiplex PCR. Counted here are some 210,000 clones, almost 85% occurring once; the ten biggest clones make up about 12%. Sequenced sample: peripheral blood. These TCRs come from a woman between 40 and 50 years old with acute or convalescent COVID-19.

The chain recombines TRBV6-6 with TRBJ1-5; D unclear. The germline gives CDR1 MNHNY, CDR2 SVGAGI (reference sequence). The CDR3 is 13 residues long. The CDR3 DNA sequence: TGTGCTACGGGGTTTACCGAAGGCCAGCCCCAGCATTTT. Its protein is CATGFTEGQPQHF.

V and J are TRBV19 and TRBJ1-6; D is unresolved. The CDR3 runs to 14 residues. V was shortened by 10 bases and J by 10 bases, with 20 bases between the two germline ends. In germline, CDR1 is LNHDA, CDR2 SQIVND (reference sequence). In DNA form, the CDR3 reads TGTGCCACCCAAAACCGGGGTATTGGATCACCCCTCCACTTT. Translated, it gives CATQNRGIGSPLHF.

This clone occurred a few times. The chain recombines TRBV24-1 with TRBJ2-7, with 10 positions matching TRBD2. This CDR3 contains 15 residues. CDR1 and CDR2 from the germline V gene are KGHDR and SFDVKD. The J segment lost 5 bases and the V segment lost 1 base, leaving 4 bases of the junction unmatched. CDR3 amino acids: CATSDFASGSDEQYF. CDR3 bases: TGTGCCACCAGTGATTTTGCTAGCGGGAGCGACGAGCAGTACTTC.

The chain couples TRBV14 to TRBJ2-7, with a possible D match to TRBD1 (5 bases). CDR1 and CDR2 (germline): SGHDN, FVKESK. Trimming took off 1 base at V and 2 bases at J, with 9 bases between the two ends. This CDR3 is built from 14 residues. The DNA of the CDR3 is TGTGCCAGCAGCCAAGCACAGGTTCCCTACGAGCAGTACTTC. Residues: CASSQAQVPYEQYF.

Concerning this clone itself: Other DNA sequences in this specimen translate into the identical CDR3. The CDR3 DNA reads TGTGCCAGCAGTTACTCGGGGACAGGGGGCTATGGCTACACCTTC. It yields the protein CASSYSGTGGYGYTF. The rearrangement uses TRBV6-5 and TRBJ1-2; 11 bases fit TRBD1. The CDR3 runs 15 residues. V was clipped by 0 bases and J by 4 bases; unmatched bases: 1. Germline V gene lookup returns CDR1 MNHEY and CDR2 SVGAGI.

The V and J genes are TRBV3-1 (or the pseudogene TRBV3-2) and TRBJ1-1; 8 positions match TRBD1. The CDR3 has 15 residues. Germline-derived CDR1 and CDR2 are LGHDT and YNNKEL (reference sequence). With 4 bases clipped from V and 0 bases from J, the junction kept 4 bases outside the gene matches. DNA for the CDR3: TGTGCCAGCAGCCCCCCAGGGGGCGTGAACACTGAAGCTTTCTTT. This gives the protein CASSPPGGVNTEAFF.

The genes are TRBV19 and TRBJ1-2; a possible D gene is TRBD1 (6 bases). The CDR3 is made up of 14 amino acids. The germline V and J ends were trimmed by 7 bases and 2 bases, with 14 bases remaining between them. Germline V gives CDR1 LNHDA, CDR2 SQIVND (reference sequence). CDR3 coding DNA: TGTGCCAGTATCGAACAGGGCCTAAACTATGGCTACACCTTC. Protein product: CASIEQGLNYGYTF.

The V call is TRBV29-1, the J call TRBJ1-1; TRBD1 matches at 7 bases. J lost 1 base, V lost 2 bases, and 16 bases had no gene match. This CDR3 is 18 amino acids long. Germline V CDR1 and CDR2: SQVTM, ANQGSEA. The CDR3 DNA reads TGCAGCGTTGAATGGTCGAATCGTAAGGGGGCGGGGAACACTGAAGCTTTCTTT. Translation: CSVEWSNRKGAGNTEAFF.

The J gene is TRBJ1-4, the V gene TRBV7-8; TRBD1 agrees at 9 bases. CDR3 length equals 16 residues. The V segment lost 3 bases and the J segment 6 bases; nucleotides outside the gene matches: 8. The germline gives CDR1 SGHVS, CDR2 FQNEAQ. The CDR3 loop is CASSLGGGTGHEKLFF. CDR3 sequence (DNA): TGTGCCAGCAGCTTGGGTGGAGGGACAGGGCATGAAAAACTGTTTTTT.

This clone was found a few times. The rearrangement links TRBV5-6 to TRBJ2-1; 7 bases are shared with TRBD1. J was trimmed by 10 bases and V by 0 bases; bases with no gene match: 10. CDR3 size: 15 residues. Germline CDR1 and CDR2: SGHDT and YYEEEE. The CDR3 protein is CASSLVGRGQEEQFF. The CDR3, as DNA: TGTGCCAGCAGCTTGGTGGGTAGGGGGCAGGAAGAGCAGTTCTTC.

With regard to this clone: One end of the junction varies from germline; a read error may be responsible. The gene calls are TRBV11-2 and TRBJ1-2; 7 nucleotides agree with TRBD1. The CDR3 has 15 amino acids. Germline CDR1 SGHAT, CDR2 FQNNGV. In DNA form, the CDR3 reads TGTGCCAGCAGCTTTTCGGGACAGCATAACTATGGCTACATCTTC. It encodes CASSFSGQHNYGYIF.

This chain links TRBV5-8 with TRBJ1-1; no definite D call. This CDR3 is 10 amino acids long. CDR1 is SGHTS, CDR2 YDEGEE, per germline. V gave up 3 bases and J gave up 6 bases, with 3 bases separating them. The CDR3 DNA reads as TGTGCCAGCAGCTCCTCTGAAGCTTTCTTT. This gives the protein CASSSSEAFF.

The chain carries TRBV7-8 and TRBJ2-7, with 8 bases matching TRBD2. The CDR3 length is 14 residues. Germline CDR1 is SGHVS and CDR2 is FQNEAQ. Losses at the gene ends were 2 bases for V and 6 bases for J; bases not matched to a gene: 6. CDR3 in amino acids: CASSLSGTSPEQYF. Written as DNA, the CDR3 is TGTGCCAGCAGCTTATCCGGGACTAGTCCCGAGCAGTACTTC.

The rearrangement joins TRBV9 to TRBJ2-7, with TRBD2 matching over 10 bases. Trimming cost V 0 bases and J 2 bases; bases outside gene matches: 11. The CDR3 sequence is 18 residues long. Per the germline V gene, CDR1 is SGDLS and CDR2 is YYNGEE. The CDR3 DNA reads as TGTGCCAGCAGCGTAGGCCCTAGCGGGGGACCCGTAGCCTACGAGCAGTACTTC. This codes for CASSVGPSGGPVAYEQYF.

The chain employs TRBV3-1 (or the pseudogene TRBV3-2) and TRBJ1-6; 7 bases line up with TRBD1. Germline assignment: CDR1 LGHDT and CDR2 YNNKEL (reference sequence). With 3 bases clipped from V and 7 bases from J, the junction kept 3 bases outside the gene matches. The CDR3 sequence is 14 residues long. The chain's CDR3 is CASSHRDSNSPLHF. The CDR3 nucleotides are TGTGCCAGCAGCCACCGGGACAGCAATTCACCCCTCCACTTT.

The gene calls are TRBV11-2 and TRBJ1-1; the D gene is possibly TRBD1 (5 bases). This CDR3 comprises 14 residues. V was clipped by 5 bases and J by 0 bases, with 10 bases between them. Per the germline V gene, CDR1 is SGHAT and CDR2 is FQNNGV. CDR3 bases: TGTGCCAGCAGCCAAACAGGACTGAACACTGAAGCTTTCTTT. Translation gives CASSQTGLNTEAFF.

The chain employs TRBV6-2 or TRBV6-3 and TRBJ2-7, with 13 bases identical to TRBD2. After removal of 0 bases from V and 6 bases from J, the junction contained 5 bases not matched to a gene. The CDR3 extends over 16 amino acids. CDR1 and CDR2 (germline): MNHEY, SVGEGT. CDR3 amino acids: CASSYSGLAGSGEQYF. CDR3 DNA: TGTGCCAGCAGTTACTCGGGACTAGCGGGGTCGGGCGAGCAGTACTTC.

The rearrangement joins TRBV18 to TRBJ2-5; 10 nucleotides align to TRBD2. This CDR3 spans 13 amino acids. Germline V gives CDR1 KGHSH, CDR2 LQKENI. Losses at the gene ends were 4 bases for V and 4 bases for J; bases not matched to a gene: 0. CDR3 protein: CASSRLAGETQYF. The CDR3 DNA reads TGTGCCAGCTCACGACTAGCGGGAGAGACCCAGTACTTC. Looking up the rest from reference TRBV18 and TRBJ2-5 gives the full variable domain: NAGVMQNPRHLVRRRGQEARLRCSPMKGHSHVYWYRQLPEEGLKFMVYLQKENIIDESGMPKERFSAEFPKEGPSILRIQQVVRGDSAAYFCASSRLAGETQYFGPGTRLLVL.

The DNA for the CDR3 is TGCAGTGCTAGTCCCGGGTCACATTCACCCCTCCACTTT. This translates into CSASPGSHSPLHF. The chain links TRBV20-1 to TRBJ1-6, with unresolved D. The CDR3 length is 13 residues. V lost 3 bases and J 8 bases, leaving 11 bases between the germline ends. Germline CDR1 is DFQATT and CDR2 is SNEGSKA (reference sequence).

This rearrangement joins TRBV7-3 to TRBJ2-1, with D possibly TRBD2 on 6 matching bases. The CDR3 sequence is 16 residues long. Between the trimmed V and J ends, which lost 5 bases and 1 base, there was a span of 15 bases. Germline-derived CDR1 and CDR2 are SGHTA and FQGTGA. In DNA form, the CDR3 reads TGTGCCAGCAGCCGGGCGGGGAGTCTTTCCTACAATGAGCAGTTCTTC. Translation: CASSRAGSLSYNEQFF.

V usage is TRBV5-1 and J usage is TRBJ1-4; D might be TRBD1 (6 bases). The V gene lost 4 bases and the J gene lost 0 bases, with 10 bases spanning the gap. Germline CDR1 SGHRS, CDR2 YFSETQ. This CDR3 is built from 15 residues. The CDR3 loop reads CASSISGATNEKLFF. DNA for the CDR3: TGCGCCAGCAGCATCTCAGGGGCAACTAATGAAAAACTGTTTTTT.

Only a few counts were recorded for this clone. The chain combines TRBV30 with TRBJ1-4; D not resolved. Germline V lookup: CDR1 GTSNPN, CDR2 SVGIG (reference sequence). The length of the CDR3 is 14 residues. Trimming stripped 2 bases from V and 8 bases from J, with 15 bases between. CDR3 bases: TGTGCCTGGAGTCAAGGTCGCGGATGGGAAAAACTGTTTTTT. This encodes CAWSQGRGWEKLFF.

The genes are TRBV18 and TRBJ2-7; 9 nucleotides align to TRBD1. This CDR3 spans 14 amino acids. With 6 bases clipped from V and 5 bases from J, the junction kept 8 bases outside the gene matches. From germline, CDR1 is KGHSH and CDR2 LQKENI. As DNA, the CDR3 is TGTGCCAGCTCGCCGGGACAGGGTAGCCACGAGCAGTACTTC. Protein sequence: CASSPGQGSHEQYF.

As to this clone: The same CDR3 can be traced to other DNA sequences in this sample. For the CDR3, the DNA is TGTGCCAGCAGCGTTAGCGGGTTGAGTAATGAGCAGTTCTTC. It yields the protein CASSVSGLSNEQFF. The chain joins TRBV9 to TRBJ2-1; 7 positions agree with TRBD2. V trimming: 2 bases; J trimming: 7 bases; junction bases outside the gene matches: 6. The V gene's germline CDR1 is SGDLS and CDR2 YYNGEE. This CDR3 has 14 residues.